The next 9 T cell receptor beta chains were all read from a single sample in a study of CD8 T cells in Susac syndrome. An input of roughly 0.5 to 1 ug of RNA was subjected to reverse transcription using random hexamers. TCRdb called the immunoSEQ multiplex PCR reads again in MiXCR, with one record for every CDR3 protein. The sample holds roughly 150,000 distinct CDR3 sequences, just under 95% seen once. What was sequenced was CD4+ T cells from PBMCs. The receptors come from a human donor in good health.

The rearrangement joins TRBV4-1 to TRBJ1-2, with 8 bases aligning to TRBD1. Germline V gives CDR1 MGHRA, CDR2 YSYEKL. Unmatched junction bases numbered 8, after V lost 4 bases and J lost 4 bases. The CDR3 totals 15 residues. CDR3 region: CASSRGGQGIYGYTF. The CDR3 nucleotides read TGCGCCAGCAGCCGAGGCGGACAGGGAATCTATGGCTACACCTTC.

This clonotype was seen only a few times. The gene calls are TRBV7-2 and TRBJ2-7, with 8 bases identical to TRBD2. Germline trimming cut 8 bases from V and 0 bases from J; bases unmatched to any gene: 6. This CDR3 has 14 amino acids. The germline CDR1 and CDR2 sequences are SGHTA and FQGNSA. CDR3 in amino acids: CASSSAGGSYEQYF. In nucleotides, the CDR3 is TGTGCCAGCTCCTCCGCGGGGGGCTCCTACGAGCAGTACTTC.

The chain recombines TRBV5-4 with TRBJ2-3, with 8 bases fitting TRBD2. Trimming took 0 bases from V and 0 from J; bases not matched to a gene: 3. The CDR3 has 16 amino acids. Looked up from germline, CDR1 is SGHNT and CDR2 is YYREEE (reference sequence). CDR3 protein: CASSLAGGASTDTQYF. The CDR3 DNA reads TGTGCCAGCAGCTTGGCGGGGGGGGCCAGCACAGATACGCAGTATTTT.

The chain recombines TRBV30 with TRBJ1-2; a possible D gene is TRBD1 (5 bases). The CDR3 runs 14 residues. Germline loops: CDR1 GTSNPN, CDR2 SVGIG (reference sequence). V was cut by 6 bases and J by 1 base, with 15 bases left in between. The CDR3 sequence is CACGTVGLNYGYTF. The CDR3 nucleotides are TGTGCCTGTGGGACCGTAGGCCTTAACTATGGCTACACCTTC. The full variable domain, completed using reference TRBV30 and TRBJ1-2, is SQTIHQWPATLVQPVGSPLSLECTVEGTSNPNLYWYRQAAGRGLQLLFYSVGIGQISSEVPQNLSASRPQDRQFILSSKKLLLSDSGFYLCACGTVGLNYGYTFGSGTRLTVV.

The chain uses TRBV7-9 and TRBJ2-1; 9 bases fit TRBD1. J lost 5 bases, V lost 10 bases, and 9 bases had no gene match. The germline V gene encodes CDR1 SEHNR and CDR2 FQNEAQ (reference sequence). CDR3 length: 14 amino acids. The CDR3 reads CATQETGGDNEQFF. CDR3 DNA: TGTGCCACTCAAGAGACAGGGGGGGACAATGAGCAGTTCTTC.

The rearrangement uses TRBV7-8 and TRBJ2-6, with D maybe TRBD1 (7 bases). The CDR3 consists of 19 residues. Germline V gives CDR1 SGHVS, CDR2 FQNEAQ. V was pared by 6 bases and J by 2 bases, with 23 bases between. The chain's CDR3 is CASSPLFRTGGTGANVLTF. The CDR3 region has the DNA TGTGCCAGCAGTCCACTATTCCGGACAGGAGGGACTGGGGCCAACGTCCTGACTTTC.

The chain couples TRBV5-1 to TRBJ2-5; TRBD1 or TRBD2 may be the D gene (6 bases each). The CDR3 extends over 16 amino acids. V lost 4 bases to trimming and J lost 2 bases, with 18 bases between them. The germline gives CDR1 SGHRS, CDR2 YFSETQ. The DNA for the CDR3 is TGCGCCAGCAGCACCATCCTCCGGGGGCCTCAAGAGACCCAGTACTTC. This codes for CASSTILRGPQETQYF.

The gene calls are TRBV12-5 and TRBJ1-1, with D uncertain. V lost 11 bases and J 5 bases, leaving 15 bases between the germline ends. This CDR3 has 12 amino acids. Looked up from germline, CDR1 is LGHNT and CDR2 is FRNRAP. CDR3 sequence (DNA): TGTGCTGGGAGCGGCGGAGTTACTGAAGCTTTCTTT. It codes for CAGSGGVTEAFF.

The rearrangement uses TRBV19 and TRBJ2-3; 12 bases match TRBD2. The junction had 6 bases not matched to a gene; V was cut back by 5 bases and J by 0 bases. The CDR3 runs 17 residues. Germline V gives CDR1 LNHDA, CDR2 SQIVND (reference sequence). Written as DNA, the CDR3 is TGTGCCAGTAGTCCGGGACTAGCGGGTATTAGCACAGATACGCAGTATTTT. Translating gives CASSPGLAGISTDTQYF.